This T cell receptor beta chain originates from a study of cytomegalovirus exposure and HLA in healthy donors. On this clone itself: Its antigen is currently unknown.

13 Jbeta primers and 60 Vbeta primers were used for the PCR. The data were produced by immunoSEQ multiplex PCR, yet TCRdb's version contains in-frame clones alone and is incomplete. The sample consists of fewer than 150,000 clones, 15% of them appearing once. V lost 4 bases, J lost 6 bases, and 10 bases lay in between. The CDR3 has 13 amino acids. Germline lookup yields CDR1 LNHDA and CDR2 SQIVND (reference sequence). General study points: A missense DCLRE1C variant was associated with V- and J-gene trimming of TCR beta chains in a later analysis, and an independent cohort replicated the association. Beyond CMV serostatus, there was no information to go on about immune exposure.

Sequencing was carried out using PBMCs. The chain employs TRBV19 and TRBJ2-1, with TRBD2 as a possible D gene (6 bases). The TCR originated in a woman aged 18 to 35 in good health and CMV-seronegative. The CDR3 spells CASSTGSINEQFF. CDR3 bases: TGTGCCAGTAGTACCGGGAGTATCAATGAGCAGTTCTTC.